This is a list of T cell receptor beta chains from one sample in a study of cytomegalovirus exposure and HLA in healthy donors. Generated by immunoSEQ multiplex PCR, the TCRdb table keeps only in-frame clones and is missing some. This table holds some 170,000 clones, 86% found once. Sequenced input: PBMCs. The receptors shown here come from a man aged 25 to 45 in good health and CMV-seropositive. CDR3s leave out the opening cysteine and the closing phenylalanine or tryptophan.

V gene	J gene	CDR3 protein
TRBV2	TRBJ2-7	AIGGRADWY
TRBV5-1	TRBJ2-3	ASSLLLAGEDTQY
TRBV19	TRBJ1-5	ASSIGGLGDQPQH
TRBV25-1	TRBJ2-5	ASSGTLPVRTDETQY
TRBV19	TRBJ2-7	ASSRQGTSYEQY
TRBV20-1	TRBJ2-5	SASGETQY
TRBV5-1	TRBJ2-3	ASSSRLAGGQDTQY
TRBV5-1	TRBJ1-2	ASSLAVDSGYT
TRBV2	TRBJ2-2	ASSDIGGTGELF
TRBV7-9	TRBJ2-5	ASSFGTGNFQTQY
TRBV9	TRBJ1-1	ASSEGGLNTEAF
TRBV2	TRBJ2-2	ASNPGQGPGELF
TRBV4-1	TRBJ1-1	ASSRVNTEAF
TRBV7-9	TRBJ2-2	ASSSPAQRGTGELF
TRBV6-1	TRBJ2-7	ASSVGTSGRSF
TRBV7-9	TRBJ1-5	ASSLAATGNFASNQPQH
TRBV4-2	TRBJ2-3	ASSQDGFISTDTQY
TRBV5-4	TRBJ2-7	ASSFTQTYEQY
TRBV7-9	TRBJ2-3	ASSLTSGGFLVTDTQY
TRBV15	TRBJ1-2	ATSRDLQGAGYT
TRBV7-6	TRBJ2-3	ASSLAAGGGTDTQY
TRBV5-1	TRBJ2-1	ASSLAGGSGSYNEQF
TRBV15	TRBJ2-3	ATSRGLAGGPIGTDTQY
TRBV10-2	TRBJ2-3	ASSAVSPSTDTQY
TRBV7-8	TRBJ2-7	ASSAPGTSGGAGYEQY
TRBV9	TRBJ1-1	ASSVGPNTEAF
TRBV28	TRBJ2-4	ATGGRTKY
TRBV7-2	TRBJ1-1	ASSLARNTEAF
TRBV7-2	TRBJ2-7	ASSFGQGVFYEQY
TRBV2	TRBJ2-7	ATFGGGGGQY
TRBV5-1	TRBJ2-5	ASSQGAGETQY
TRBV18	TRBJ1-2	ASSPPDSLRANYGYT
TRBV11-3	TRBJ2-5	ASQSGGGETQY
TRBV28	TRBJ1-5	ASSLLFTDSNQPQH
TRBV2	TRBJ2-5	ASSGGLAEETQY
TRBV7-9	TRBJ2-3	ASSSHRGAGTDTQY
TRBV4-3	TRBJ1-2	ASSQDSGIYYGYT
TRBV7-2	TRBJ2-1	ASSLESAGGQGEQF
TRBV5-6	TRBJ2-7	ASSYQGTSGGLRH
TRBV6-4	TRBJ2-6	ASSEGSGANVLT
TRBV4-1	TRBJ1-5	ASSQLWVDNQPQH
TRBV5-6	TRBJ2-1	ASRRGRFDNEQF
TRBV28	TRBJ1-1	GVSAWVNTEAF
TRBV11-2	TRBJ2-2	ASRPQLTGRNTGELF
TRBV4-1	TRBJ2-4	ASSPEEGRQKNIQY
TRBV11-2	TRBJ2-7	ASGQGLAGDEQY